This T cell receptor beta chain emerged from a study of T cell responses to AZD1222 COVID-19 vaccine. General study findings and limits: Baseline serology detected seropositivity in only 6 or 7 AZD1222 recipients. Among spike-specific TCRs, nearly half reportedly target unmutated variant regions. Following two doses of AZD1222, Spike-specific TCR breadth and depth rose.

Comments on this clone: Its antigen is unknown.

The data were produced by immunoSEQ multiplex PCR, yet TCRdb's version contains in-frame clones alone and is incomplete. The table records under 200,000 clones, approximately 90% of them present only once. CDR3 length: 14 amino acids. CDR1 and CDR2 from the germline V gene are MNHEY and SMNVEV (reference sequence). V gave up 7 bases and J gave up 2 bases; unmatched junction bases: 6. The starting material was peripheral blood, obtained on day 0 of AZD1222 vaccination. This TCR derives from an adult in good health. The V call is TRBV27, the J call TRBJ1-2; 8 bases line up with TRBD1. The CDR3 nucleotides read TGTGCCAGCAAACGAGGACAGGGAAACTATGGCTACACCTTC. This codes for CASKRGQGNYGYTF.